The T cell receptor (beta chain) under discussion was sequenced for a study of human T cells and chemical hapten exposure. General study results and limits: Expanded TCRs created a significantly greater count of big CDR3 similarity clusters than controls did. Patch test score rose with PT1 expanded TCRs, significant at 8, 16, 32, not 4.

Time point defined: patch test 2, 6 weeks after DPC sensitization. Treatment indicated: therapeutic diphenylcyclopropenone sensitization with weekly scalp DPC. With respect to this clonotype: The antigen remains unidentified.

The library tagged each cDNA molecule with unique molecular identifiers. TCRdb recomputed calls from the RACE reads with MiXCR, one row per CDR3 protein. The repertoire holds fewer than 90,000 distinct CDR3 sequences, with approximately 6.6% as singletons. The sequences come from whole blood, collected in connection with sensitization to the hapten diphenylcyclopropenone (DPC). The source is a woman aged 25 to 39 with alopecia areata. Some clones in this sample may be carry-over from other donors' samples.

The CDR3 sequence: CASSEAGRQPQHF. The CDR3 coding sequence is TGTGCCAGCAGTGAAGCCGGCCGTCAGCCCCAGCATTTT. This chain uses TRBV6-1 with TRBJ1-5; D not certain. In germline, CDR1 is MNHNS, CDR2 SASEGT. The CDR3 is 13 residues long. Between the trimmed V and J ends, which lost 0 bases and 6 bases, there was a span of 6 bases.